These 25 T cell receptor beta chains originate from one sample sequenced in a study of PD-1 blockade in mismatch repair-deficient tumors. Produced via immunoSEQ multiplex PCR; TCRdb's table is partial and in-frame only. The data hold around 38,000 clones, with about 76% observed a single time. The sequencing here drew on peripheral blood, taken 4 weeks after starting pembrolizumab. All receptors come from an adult with mismatch repair-deficient cancer.

Here the CDR3 reads CASSLSGELFF. CDR3 sequence (DNA): TGTGCCAGCAGCTTAAGCGGGGAGCTGTTTTTT. The rearrangement uses TRBV13 and TRBJ2-2; D is uncertain. V was clipped by 2 bases and J by 7 bases, with 2 bases between them. The CDR3 totals 11 residues. Germline assignment: CDR1 PRHDT and CDR2 FYEKMQ (reference sequence).

The rearrangement uses TRBV19 and TRBJ1-5; D remains unclear. The CDR3 spans 14 residues. Germline CDR1 LNHDA, CDR2 SQIVND (reference sequence). V was shortened by 6 bases and J by 0 bases, with 9 bases between the two germline ends. The CDR3 DNA is TGTGCCAGTAGAGGATATCATAGCAATCAGCCCCAGCATTTT. Its protein product is CASRGYHSNQPQHF.

The rearrangement uses TRBV4-3 and TRBJ2-7; 9 nucleotides align to TRBD2. Germline V lookup: CDR1 LGHNA, CDR2 YSLEER. Unmatched junction bases numbered 9, after V lost 3 bases and J lost 6 bases. CDR3 length: 15 residues. CDR3: CASSQVMGLAGEQYF. CDR3 nucleotide sequence: TGCGCCAGCAGCCAGGTCATGGGACTAGCCGGCGAGCAGTACTTC.

The V gene is TRBV7-9, the J gene TRBJ2-1; no clear D gene. Germline values: CDR1 SEHNR, CDR2 FQNEAQ (reference sequence). V was cut by 3 bases and J by 7 bases, with 7 bases left in between. The CDR3 runs to 12 residues. For the CDR3, the DNA is TGTGCCAGCAGCTTTGAAAATAATGAGCAGTTCTTC. Protein sequence: CASSFENNEQFF.

This clone was found a few times. Other DNA sequences within the sample encode an identical CDR3. This chain uses TRBV7-6 with TRBJ2-2; 7 positions agree with TRBD1. Germline CDR1 is SGHVS and CDR2 is FNYEAQ. CDR3 length: 16 amino acids. J was trimmed by 8 bases and V by 5 bases; bases with no gene match: 14. CDR3 DNA sequence: TGTGCCAGCAGCCATTTAACAGGGGCCCCCGGAGGGGAGCTGTTTTTT. This sequence encodes CASSHLTGAPGGELFF.

The chain employs TRBV4-2 and TRBJ2-7, with D possibly being TRBD1 (6 bases). V shed 0 bases and J shed 2 bases, with 11 bases lying between them. The CDR3 length is 15 residues. The V gene's germline CDR1 is LGHNA and CDR2 YNFKEQ. The chain's CDR3 is CASSQDQGGPYEQYF. CDR3 DNA: TGTGCCAGCAGCCAAGATCAAGGGGGACCCTACGAGCAGTACTTC.

This chain links TRBV19 with TRBJ2-1; the D gene is possibly TRBD1 (5 bases). The length of the CDR3 is 17 residues. Germline CDR1 LNHDA, CDR2 SQIVND (reference sequence). Trimming took off 7 bases at V and 6 bases at J, with 25 bases between the two ends. The CDR3 protein is CASTSVTSGYRFNEQFF. The CDR3 DNA reads TGTGCCAGTACCTCGGTAACCTCGGGTTACAGGTTCAATGAGCAGTTCTTC. The full variable domain, completed using reference TRBV19 and TRBJ2-1, is DGGITQSPKYLFRKEGQNVTLSCEQNLNHDAMYWYRQDPGQGLRLIYYSQIVNDFQKGDIAEGYSVSREKKESFPLTVTSAQKNPTAFYLCASTSVTSGYRFNEQFFGPGTRLTVL.

V usage is TRBV11-3 and J usage is TRBJ2-3; D call uncertain. This CDR3 region has 14 residues. CDR1 and CDR2 from the germline V gene are SGHNT and YENEEA. V was trimmed by 1 base and J by 0 bases, leaving 5 bases between them. The CDR3 here is CASSLGRSTDTQYF. The CDR3 DNA sequence: TGTGCCAGCAGCTTAGGTCGTAGCACAGATACGCAGTATTTT.

The rearrangement links TRBV5-4 to TRBJ2-1, with 9 bases identical to TRBD2. This CDR3 is built from 14 residues. Germline V gene sequence: CDR1 SGHNT, CDR2 YYREEE (reference sequence). With 7 bases clipped from V and 7 bases from J, the junction kept 9 bases outside the gene matches. The CDR3 DNA sequence: TGTGCCAGCGGTCTAGCGGGAACGTCTAATGAGCAGTTCTTC. Its protein product is CASGLAGTSNEQFF.

The V gene is TRBV7-9, the J gene TRBJ2-4; D may be TRBD1 (7 bases). The CDR3 runs 15 residues. Germline V lookup: CDR1 SEHNR, CDR2 FQNEAQ (reference sequence). The V end was cut by 5 bases, the J end by 5 bases, with 16 bases between. CDR3 sequence reads: CASSPGRGQQNIQYF. The CDR3 region has the DNA TGTGCCAGCAGCCCAGGGCGGGGACAGCAAAACATTCAGTACTTC.

This clone has a single count. The chain couples TRBV5-1 to TRBJ2-2; D is perhaps TRBD2 (7 bases). This CDR3 is built from 14 residues. Germline CDR1 and CDR2: SGHRS and YFSETQ. Deletions cut 0 bases from V and 6 bases from J, with 9 bases between. In DNA, the CDR3 is TGCGCCAGCAGCTTGGCCGGGGGGCCCGGGGAGCTGTTTTTT. Its protein product is CASSLAGGPGELFF.

The chain combines TRBV30 with TRBJ2-7; 7 bases are shared with TRBD2. The length of the CDR3 is 13 residues. Germline CDR1 GTSNPN, CDR2 SVGIG (reference sequence). The J segment lost 3 bases and the V segment lost 7 bases, leaving 9 bases of the junction unmatched. The CDR3 is CASTRGVGYEQYF. The CDR3 nucleotides are TGTGCCTCCACCCGGGGGGTAGGCTACGAGCAGTACTTC.

This clone was recorded only once. This chain connects TRBV29-1 to TRBJ2-1; D possibly uses TRBD1 or TRBD2 (5 bases each). Trimming pared 6 bases from V and 2 bases from J, leaving 17 bases between. Germline lookup yields CDR1 SQVTM and CDR2 ANQGSEA. The CDR3 has 15 residues. The CDR3 bases are TGCAGCGTCGACTTTGGGACCGCAACCTACAATGAGCAGTTCTTC. This gives the protein CSVDFGTATYNEQFF.

The chain links TRBV10-3 to TRBJ2-5, with a tentative D call TRBD2 (6 bases). The V and J ends lost 7 bases and 5 bases respectively, with 14 bases between them. The CDR3 runs to 13 residues. Germline loops: CDR1 ENHRY, CDR2 SYGVKD. The CDR3: CAIKETGAETQYF. The DNA for the CDR3 is TGTGCCATCAAGGAGACGGGAGCGGAGACCCAGTACTTC.

The gene calls are TRBV13 and TRBJ2-7; TRBD2 is a possible D gene (6 bases). The CDR3 is 14 amino acids. Germline-derived CDR1 and CDR2 are PRHDT and FYEKMQ (reference sequence). The germline V and J ends were trimmed by 6 bases and 6 bases, with 18 bases remaining between them. CDR3: CASSSGLLSLEQYF. CDR3 bases: TGTGCCAGCAGTTCGGGACTCCTTTCTCTCGAGCAGTACTTC.

The chain combines TRBV6-5 with TRBJ2-7; no reliable D call. With 2 bases removed from V and 0 bases from J, the gap between germline ends came to 14 bases. This CDR3 is built from 16 residues. Germline CDR1 is MNHEY and CDR2 is SVGAGI. The CDR3 is CASSYGSSPSSYEQYF. CDR3 nucleotides: TGTGCCAGCAGTTACGGGTCCTCTCCGAGCTCCTACGAGCAGTACTTC.

This clone has a single count. Germline is not matched at one junction end, which may reflect a read error. At the DNA level, this CDR3 is encoded by other sequences in the same sample as well. This chain joins TRBV4-1 and TRBJ1-2; 8 bases are shared with TRBD1. CDR1 and CDR2 (germline): MGHRA, YSYEKL. This CDR3 comprises 15 residues. CDR3 coding DNA: TGTGCCAGCAGCCAACAACAGGGGGAAAACTATGGCTACACCTTC. It specifies CASSQQQGENYGYTF.

The chain has TRBV30 and TRBJ1-5; D is undetermined. V lost 5 bases and J 1 base, leaving 12 bases between the germline ends. The germline V gene encodes CDR1 GTSNPN and CDR2 SVGIG (reference sequence). The CDR3 covers 14 residues. This CDR3 is CAWQDQHSNQPQHF. CDR3 DNA: TGTGCCTGGCAGGATCAGCACAGCAATCAGCCCCAGCATTTT. The whole variable domain, remainder taken from reference TRBV30 and TRBJ1-5, is SQTIHQWPATLVQPVGSPLSLECTVEGTSNPNLYWYRQAAGRGLQLLFYSVGIGQISSEVPQNLSASRPQDRQFILSSKKLLLSDSGFYLCAWQDQHSNQPQHFGDGTRLSIL.

This sequence joins TRBV27 and TRBJ1-1, with D perhaps TRBD1 (5 bases). In germline, CDR1 is MNHEY, CDR2 SMNVEV (reference sequence). V was pared by 3 bases and J by 4 bases, with 12 bases between. The CDR3 covers 14 residues. The CDR3 here is CASSFQGAGTEAFF. The CDR3 nucleotides are TGTGCCAGCAGTTTTCAAGGGGCCGGCACTGAAGCTTTCTTT.

V gene TRBV18 combines with J gene TRBJ1-1; D gene ambiguous. CDR1 and CDR2 (germline): KGHSH, LQKENI. This CDR3 is 17 amino acids long. V gave up 4 bases and J gave up 0 bases, with 18 bases separating them. The CDR3 nucleotides are TGTGCCAGCTCACGAGATGGAGGGTTTGGCATGAACACTGAAGCTTTCTTT. Its protein is CASSRDGGFGMNTEAFF.

This chain uses TRBV13 with TRBJ2-7; 7 bases align to TRBD1. V was pared by 0 bases and J by 6 bases, with 5 bases of the junction left unmatched. Germline V gives CDR1 PRHDT, CDR2 FYEKMQ (reference sequence). This CDR3 is 14 amino acids long. Here the CDR3 DNA reads TGTGCCAGCAGCTTAGGGGGCAGGGGGATCGAGCAGTACTTC. This sequence encodes CASSLGGRGIEQYF. Together with reference TRBV13 and TRBJ2-7, the CDR3 gives the full variable domain: AAGVIQSPRHLIKEKRETATLKCYPIPRHDTVYWYQQGPGQDPQFLISFYEKMQSDKGSIPDRFSAQQFSDYHSELNMSSLELGDSALYFCASSLGGRGIEQYFGPGTRLTVT.

This clone was counted a few times. This rearrangement joins TRBV27 to TRBJ2-2; maybe TRBD2 (6 bases). Germline-derived CDR1 and CDR2 are MNHEY and SMNVEV (reference sequence). This CDR3 has 19 residues. Trimming removed 5 bases at V and 6 bases at J, with 28 bases between. The CDR3 loop reads CASSPKSTFGDWGAGELFF. As DNA, the CDR3 is TGTGCCAGCAGTCCCAAGAGTACGTTTGGGGACTGGGGAGCCGGGGAGCTGTTTTTT.

This rearrangement joins TRBV5-1 to TRBJ2-1, with 7 bases fitting TRBD2. J lost 3 bases, V lost 0 bases, and 3 bases had no gene match. This CDR3 spans 15 amino acids. The germline V gene encodes CDR1 SGHRS and CDR2 YFSETQ. CDR3 protein: CASSLGRTSYNEQFF. For the CDR3, the DNA is TGCGCCAGCAGCTTGGGTCGGACTAGCTACAATGAGCAGTTCTTC.

This chain links TRBV19 with TRBJ2-5; a possible D gene is TRBD2 (6 bases). The CDR3 covers 15 residues. V gave up 6 bases and J gave up 3 bases, with 17 bases separating them. Germline values: CDR1 LNHDA, CDR2 SQIVND (reference sequence). Here the CDR3 DNA reads TGTGCCAGTAGGCGGGACTTTAAGGATGAAGAGACCCAGTACTTC. It specifies CASRRDFKDEETQYF.

This clone showed up just once. This rearrangement joins TRBV6-6 to TRBJ2-5; 7 nucleotides match TRBD2. V shed 5 bases, J shed 5 bases, and the junction held 5 bases outside the gene matches. Germline V gene sequence: CDR1 MNHNY, CDR2 SVGAGI (reference sequence). The CDR3 is made up of 13 amino acids. The DNA for the CDR3 is TGTGCCAGCAGTCTAGGGAGGGCGGAGACCCAGTACTTC. As protein: CASSLGRAETQYF.